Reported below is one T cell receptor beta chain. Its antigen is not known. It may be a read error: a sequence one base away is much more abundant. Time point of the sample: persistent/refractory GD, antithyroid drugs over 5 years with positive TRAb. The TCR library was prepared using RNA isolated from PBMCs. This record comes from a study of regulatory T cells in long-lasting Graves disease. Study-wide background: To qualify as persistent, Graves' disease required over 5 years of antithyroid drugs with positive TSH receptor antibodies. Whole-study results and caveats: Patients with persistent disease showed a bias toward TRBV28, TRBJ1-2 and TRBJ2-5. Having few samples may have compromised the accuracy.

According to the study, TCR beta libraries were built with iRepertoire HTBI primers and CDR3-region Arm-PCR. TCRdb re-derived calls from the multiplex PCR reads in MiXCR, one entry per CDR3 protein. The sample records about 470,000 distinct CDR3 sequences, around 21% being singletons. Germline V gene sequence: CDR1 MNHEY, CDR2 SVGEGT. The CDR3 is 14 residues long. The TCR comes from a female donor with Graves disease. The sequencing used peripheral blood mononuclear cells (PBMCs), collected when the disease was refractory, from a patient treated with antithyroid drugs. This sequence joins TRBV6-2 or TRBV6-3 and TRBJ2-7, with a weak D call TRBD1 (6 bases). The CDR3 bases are TGTGCCTGCAGTTTCCCGGGACACCCTTACGAGCAGTACTTC. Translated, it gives CACSFPGHPYEQYF.